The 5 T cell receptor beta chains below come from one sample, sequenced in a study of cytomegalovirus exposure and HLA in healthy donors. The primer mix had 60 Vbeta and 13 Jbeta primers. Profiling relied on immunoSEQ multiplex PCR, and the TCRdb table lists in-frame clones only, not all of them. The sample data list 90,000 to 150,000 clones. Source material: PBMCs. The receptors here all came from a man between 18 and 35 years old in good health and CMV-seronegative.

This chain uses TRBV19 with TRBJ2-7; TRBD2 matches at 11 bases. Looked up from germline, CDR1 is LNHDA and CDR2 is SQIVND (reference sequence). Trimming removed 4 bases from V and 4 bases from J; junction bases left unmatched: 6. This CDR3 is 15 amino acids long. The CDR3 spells CASSRWTSGLYEQYF. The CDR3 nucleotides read TGTGCCAGTAGTAGGTGGACTAGCGGGTTATACGAGCAGTACTTC.

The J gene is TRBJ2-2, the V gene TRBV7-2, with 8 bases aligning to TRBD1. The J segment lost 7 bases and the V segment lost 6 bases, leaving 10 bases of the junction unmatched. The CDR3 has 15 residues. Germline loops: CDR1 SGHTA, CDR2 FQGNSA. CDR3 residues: CASRIPQGAGGELFF. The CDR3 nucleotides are TGTGCCAGCAGAATACCTCAGGGGGCTGGCGGGGAGCTGTTTTTT.

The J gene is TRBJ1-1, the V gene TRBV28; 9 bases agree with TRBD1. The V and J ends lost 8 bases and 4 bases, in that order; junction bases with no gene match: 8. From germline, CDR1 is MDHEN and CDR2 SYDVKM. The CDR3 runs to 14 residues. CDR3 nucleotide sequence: TGTGCCAGCGGTACACAGGGGGCCATCACTGAAGCTTTCTTT. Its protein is CASGTQGAITEAFF. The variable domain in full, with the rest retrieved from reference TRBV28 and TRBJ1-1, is DVKVTQSSRYLVKRTGEKVFLECVQDMDHENMFWYRQDPGLGLRLIYFSYDVKMKEKGDIPEGYSVSREKKERFSLILESASTNQTSMYLCASGTQGAITEAFFGQGTRLTVV.

The DNA for the CDR3 is TGCGCCAACATAACACTCCAACAGGCCCTGGGAGGCTACACCTTC. Protein sequence: CANITLQQALGGYTF. This chain uses TRBV23-1 with TRBJ1-2; TRBD1 might be the D (5 bases). TRBV23-1 is filed as an ORF, its function uncertain. The CDR3 runs to 15 residues. Trimming removed 10 bases at V and 8 bases at J, with 26 bases between.

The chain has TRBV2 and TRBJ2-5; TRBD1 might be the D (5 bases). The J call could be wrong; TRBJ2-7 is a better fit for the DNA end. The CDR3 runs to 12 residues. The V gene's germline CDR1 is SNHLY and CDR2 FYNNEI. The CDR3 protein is CASSDTGYEQYF. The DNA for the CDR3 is TGTGCCAGCAGTGACACAGGCTACGAGCAGTACTTC.